A single sample is the source of the 32 T cell receptor beta chains below, sequenced in a study of T-cell memory formation after mild COVID-19 (dated by TCRdb to the early 2020s). Library preparation employed 5' RACE. The listed sequencing device is Illumina NovaSeq 6000. Through fastp at Q25 and MiXCR, TCRdb rebuilt clones from the public reads, retaining in-frame beta chains. Every entry covers one CDR3 protein and lists the most common genes and DNA from its rows. A total of about 430,000 distinct CDR3 sequences appear in this sample, roughly 18% of them only once. The ten biggest clones cover around a fifth of the sample. Sequencing was performed on PBMCs or a T cell subset sorted from them (not recorded which). The receptors derive from a man in his late teens or twenties who had mild COVID-19 (a few samples of this study predate the infection). The sample titles of this study are shuffled in the database, so cell type and time point are left out; the donor was told from shared clones.

This clonotype was detected ten times or more. This chain joins TRBV29-1 and TRBJ1-1; maybe TRBD1 (5 bases). Germline V gene lookup returns CDR1 SQVTM and CDR2 ANQGSEA. V shed 6 bases and J shed 0 bases, with 17 bases lying between them. CDR3 size: 15 residues. The CDR3 coding sequence is TGCAGCGTCTCCTCAGGGTGGGGCATGAACACTGAAGCTTTCTTT. Its translation: CSVSSGWGMNTEAFF.

This clonotype was counted a few times. The chain has TRBV7-2 and TRBJ2-3; 12 bases are a match to TRBD2. The CDR3 runs to 16 residues. Germline CDR1 is SGHTA and CDR2 is FQGNSA. V lost 5 bases, J lost 2 bases, and 5 bases stayed unmatched. The CDR3 sequence is CASSLWTSGDTDTQYF. Here the CDR3 DNA reads TGTGCCAGCAGCCTGTGGACTAGCGGGGACACAGATACGCAGTATTTT.

This clonotype is medium-sized in the sample. The chain couples TRBV6-4 to TRBJ2-2; TRBD2 matches 8 bases. Per the germline V gene, CDR1 is MRHNA and CDR2 is SNTAGT. Trimming removed 2 bases from V and 4 bases from J; junction bases left unmatched: 0. The CDR3 extends over 14 amino acids. The CDR3 loop reads CASSDGTSTGELFF. The DNA for the CDR3 is TGTGCCAGCAGTGACGGGACTAGCACCGGGGAGCTGTTTTTT.

This clonotype was observed a handful of times. The chain employs TRBV4-3 and TRBJ1-5; no clear D gene. The CDR3 contains 15 residues. Between the trimmed V and J ends, which lost 0 bases and 6 bases, there was a span of 12 bases. Germline-derived CDR1 and CDR2 are LGHNA and YSLEER. CDR3: CASSQDTRVGQPQHF. For the CDR3, the DNA is TGCGCCAGCAGCCAAGATACGAGGGTAGGTCAGCCCCAGCATTTT.

Turning to this clonotype: At one end, the junction sequence differs from germline, possibly due to a read error. The chain couples TRBV27 to TRBJ1-6, with D possibly TRBD1 on 5 matching bases. The germline CDR1 and CDR2 sequences are MNHEY and SMNVEV (reference sequence). CDR3 length: 14 residues. CDR3 sequence reads: CASSLQGANLPLHF. For the CDR3, the DNA is TGTGCCAGCAGTTTACAAGGGGCCAATTTACCCCTCCACTTT.

There are a few counts of this clonotype. The rearrangement joins TRBV20-1 to TRBJ1-1; D unresolved. V lost 5 bases and J lost 0, with 4 bases in between. CDR3 length equals 11 residues. From germline, CDR1 is DFQATT and CDR2 SNEGSKA (reference sequence). This chain's CDR3 is CSAFLNTEAFF. The CDR3 coding sequence is TGCAGTGCTTTCTTGAACACTGAAGCTTTCTTT.

The chain is built from TRBV6-2 or TRBV6-3 and TRBJ2-7; 8 positions agree with TRBD1. The CDR3 length is 15 residues. Germline CDR1 MNHEY, CDR2 SVGEGT. Unmatched junction bases numbered 8, after V lost 6 bases and J lost 1 base. The CDR3 loop is CASRSVQGASYEQYF. CDR3 sequence (DNA): TGTGCCAGCAGGTCGGTGCAGGGGGCGTCCTACGAGCAGTACTTC.

A few counts support this clonotype. The chain recombines TRBV7-8 with TRBJ2-1; 9 nucleotides line up with TRBD1. This CDR3 contains 15 residues. The germline CDR1 and CDR2 sequences are SGHVS and FQNEAQ. V trimming: 5 bases; J trimming: 7 bases; junction bases outside the gene matches: 9. CDR3 sequence reads: CASSIRTGVTNEQFF. Here the CDR3 DNA reads TGTGCCAGCAGCATTAGGACAGGGGTGACGAATGAGCAGTTCTTC.

The V call is TRBV7-9, the J call TRBJ2-7; the D is unclear. There are 12 residues in the CDR3. The V end lost 3 bases, the J end lost 5 bases, and 8 bases lay between the germline ends. CDR1 SEHNR and CDR2 FQNEAQ come from the germline V gene (reference sequence). The CDR3 sequence: CASSFKGNEQYF. DNA of the CDR3: TGTGCCAGCAGCTTTAAGGGAAACGAGCAGTACTTC.

This chain joins TRBV7-2 and TRBJ2-3; D is unclear. V was clipped by 3 bases and J by 10 bases, with 14 bases between them. This CDR3 comprises 13 residues. The germline V gene has CDR1 SGHTA and CDR2 FQGNSA. Written as DNA, the CDR3 is TGTGCCAGCAGCTTCCGGTCCGCCGAGGCGCAGTATTTT. It yields the protein CASSFRSAEAQYF.

The rearrangement uses TRBV7-2 and TRBJ2-7; 8 bases are a match to TRBD2. Germline V CDR1 and CDR2: SGHTA, FQGNSA. J gave up 4 bases and V 2 bases, and 7 bases lay outside the gene matches. The length of the CDR3 is 15 residues. The CDR3 region has the DNA TGTGCCAGCAGCTTAACGAGACTAGCGCCGTACGAGCAGTACTTC. Protein product: CASSLTRLAPYEQYF.

The chain couples TRBV5-6 to TRBJ1-2; 7 nucleotides align to TRBD1. Germline CDR1 and CDR2: SGHDT and YYEEEE. J gave up 3 bases and V 5 bases, and 10 bases lay outside the gene matches. The CDR3 consists of 15 residues. CDR3 protein: CASRPLVRGDYGYTF. CDR3 nucleotides: TGTGCCAGCAGGCCACTCGTCAGGGGGGACTATGGCTACACCTTC.

The J gene is TRBJ2-3, the V gene TRBV20-1, with D perhaps TRBD2 (5 bases). The germline CDR1 and CDR2 sequences are DFQATT and SNEGSKA (reference sequence). The CDR3 is made up of 14 amino acids. Trimming took off 6 bases at V and 2 bases at J, with 15 bases between the two ends. This CDR3 is CSAHTSTDTDTQYF. The CDR3 DNA follows: TGCAGTGCACATACTAGTACTGACACAGATACGCAGTATTTT.

This chain links TRBV5-6 with TRBJ2-5, with D possibly matching TRBD2 (6 bases). V lost 1 base and J 3 bases, leaving 13 bases between the germline ends. Germline V CDR1 and CDR2: SGHDT, YYEEEE. This CDR3 comprises 15 residues. CDR3 nucleotides: TGTGCCAGCAGCTTGTCCGGGACTCCCAAAGAGACCCAGTACTTC. This codes for CASSLSGTPKETQYF.

This clonotype was detected many times. The chain recombines TRBV6-6 with TRBJ1-2; 9 bases align to TRBD1. Trimming cost V 2 bases and J 2 bases; bases outside gene matches: 6. This CDR3 has 16 residues. Germline V gene data show CDR1 as MNHNY and CDR2 as SVGAGI (reference sequence). In nucleotides, the CDR3 is TGTGCCAGCAGTTACAGGGGACAGGGATCCAACTATGGCTACACCTTC. Its translation: CASSYRGQGSNYGYTF.

The table lists this clonotype with a few counts. This sequence joins TRBV7-8 and TRBJ2-3; a possible D gene is TRBD2 (6 bases). V was trimmed by 6 bases and J by 4 bases, leaving 17 bases between them. The CDR3 is 15 residues long. Germline V gene data show CDR1 as SGHVS and CDR2 as FQNEAQ. This CDR3 reads CASSSPGVGPDTQYF. The CDR3 DNA reads TGTGCCAGCAGTTCACCGGGGGTAGGCCCAGATACGCAGTATTTT.

The chain couples TRBV7-9 to TRBJ1-2; the D gene is possibly TRBD1 (6 bases). Trimming took 2 bases from V and 8 from J, leaving 15 bases between them. Germline V gene sequence: CDR1 SEHNR, CDR2 FQNEAQ (reference sequence). The CDR3 contains 14 residues. CDR3 bases: TGTGCCAGCAGCTTACGGGGGCAGGAGGGAGGCTACACCTTC. Its protein is CASSLRGQEGGYTF.

The CDR3 sequence: CSAGDTREAFF. CDR3 nucleotide sequence: TGCAGTGCAGGAGACACCAGAGAAGCTTTCTTT. The gene calls are TRBV20-1 and TRBJ1-1, with D unresolved. The CDR3 loop spans 11 amino acids. Germline values: CDR1 DFQATT, CDR2 SNEGSKA (reference sequence). V lost 6 bases and J lost 8, with 13 bases in between.

The V call is TRBV20-1, the J call TRBJ2-1; 11 nucleotides align to TRBD2. The junction had 2 bases not matched to a gene; V was cut back by 1 base and J by 0 bases. Germline V CDR1 and CDR2: DFQATT, SNEGSKA (reference sequence). The CDR3 contains 16 residues. The CDR3, as DNA: TGCAGTGCTAGAGGACTAGCGGGGTCCTCCTACAATGAGCAGTTCTTC. It codes for CSARGLAGSSYNEQFF.

This clonotype was found many times. This chain uses TRBV7-2 with TRBJ2-5; 7 bases line up with TRBD1. V dropped 5 bases and J dropped 5; count of bases not matched to a gene: 2. The CDR3 has 12 amino acids. In germline, CDR1 is SGHTA, CDR2 FQGNSA. Written as DNA, the CDR3 is TGTGCCAGCAGCCCACAGGGGGAGACCCAGTACTTC. Its translation: CASSPQGETQYF.

The chain combines TRBV4-3 with TRBJ1-1, with D possibly matching TRBD1 (5 bases). The CDR3 runs 15 residues. V was clipped by 0 bases and J by 3 bases, with 11 bases between them. Germline CDR1 and CDR2: LGHNA and YSLEER. In nucleotides, the CDR3 is TGCGCCAGCAGCCAAGATAAGGGGAGGTACACTGAAGCTTTCTTT. Translation: CASSQDKGRYTEAFF.

The chain employs TRBV5-5 and TRBJ2-1; 7 bases line up with TRBD2. The CDR3 loop spans 15 amino acids. J was trimmed by 2 bases and V by 3 bases; bases with no gene match: 5. The germline V gene encodes CDR1 SGHKS and CDR2 YYEKEE (reference sequence). This CDR3 is CASSSSGTTYNEQFF. DNA for the CDR3: TGTGCCAGCAGCTCATCCGGGACTACCTACAATGAGCAGTTCTTC.

This clonotype was picked up many times. This chain connects TRBV7-9 to TRBJ1-5; D unresolved. CDR1 is SEHNR, CDR2 FQNEAQ, per germline (reference sequence). CDR3 length equals 17 residues. V was shortened by 1 base and J by 1 base, with 14 bases between the two germline ends. The CDR3 DNA reads TGTGCCAGCAGCTTAGGGTCCGGGATCCCGAGCAATCAGCCCCAGCATTTT. Amino acid sequence: CASSLGSGIPSNQPQHF.

Concerning this clonotype: Relative to the germline gene, one junction end is altered; a read error may explain this. The chain has TRBV7-2 and TRBJ2-7, with 10 nucleotides matching TRBD2. The CDR3 extends over 19 amino acids. Germline V gives CDR1 SGHTA, CDR2 FQGNSA. CDR3 nucleotide sequence: TGTGCCAGCAGCTTAGACTCGTTTAGCGGGGGGCCAGGGGGCTACGAGAAGTACTTC. This sequence encodes CASSLDSFSGGPGGYEKYF.

This clonotype was found many times. This chain uses TRBV7-2 with TRBJ1-3; D ambiguous. The germline gives CDR1 SGHTA, CDR2 FQGNSA. The CDR3 totals 15 residues. V was cut by 5 bases and J by 0 bases, with 11 bases left in between. CDR3 sequence: CASSPGPFSGNTIYF. The CDR3 DNA is TGTGCCAGCAGCCCCGGCCCCTTCTCTGGAAACACCATATATTTT.

The chain couples TRBV2 to TRBJ2-1; TRBD2 matches 14 bases. The CDR3 covers 14 residues. Germline CDR1 is SNHLY and CDR2 is FYNNEI. Germline trimming cut 7 bases from V and 6 bases from J; bases unmatched to any gene: 2. The CDR3 here is CASTGLAGVNEQFF. The CDR3 DNA sequence: TGTGCCAGCACGGGACTAGCGGGGGTCAATGAGCAGTTCTTC. The whole variable domain, remainder taken from reference TRBV2 and TRBJ2-1, is EPEVTQTPSHQVTQMGQEVILRCVPISNHLYFYWYRQILGQKVEFLVSFYNNEISEKSEIFDDQFSVERPDGSNFTLKIRSTKLEDSAMYFCASTGLAGVNEQFFGPGTRLTVL.

The V call is TRBV20-1, the J call TRBJ2-3; possibly TRBD2 for D (5 bases). CDR1 DFQATT and CDR2 SNEGSKA come from the germline V gene (reference sequence). The CDR3 loop spans 14 amino acids. Trimming took 6 bases from V and 2 from J, leaving 15 bases between them. The DNA of the CDR3 is TGCAGTGCCCTACGCAGCGGCTACACAGATACGCAGTATTTT. It encodes CSALRSGYTDTQYF.

The DNA of the CDR3 is TGTGCCAGCTCAGTCGGACAGGCAGGAAACAATCAGCCCCAGCATTTT. Residues: CASSVGQAGNNQPQHF. V usage is TRBV18 and J usage is TRBJ1-5, with 7 bases identical to TRBD1. In germline, CDR1 is KGHSH, CDR2 LQKENI. Trimming cost V 5 bases and J 3 bases; bases outside gene matches: 10. The CDR3 length is 16 residues.

The chain combines TRBV5-1 with TRBJ2-5; maybe TRBD1 (5 bases). V lost 4 bases and J 5 bases, leaving 21 bases between the germline ends. The CDR3 runs to 16 residues. Germline V gene data show CDR1 as SGHRS and CDR2 as YFSETQ. The CDR3 bases are TGCGCCAGCAGCCCGGTCCCTGGGGCAGGGCTTGAGACCCAGTACTTC. Protein: CASSPVPGAGLETQYF. The variable domain in full, completed from reference TRBV5-1 and TRBJ2-5, reads KAGVTQTPRYLIKTRGQQVTLSCSPISGHRSVSWYQQTPGQGLQFLFEYFSETQRNKGNFPGRFSGRQFSNSRSEMNVSTLELGDSALYLCASSPVPGAGLETQYFGPGTRLLVL.

This clonotype has more than one count but fewer than ten. The chain uses TRBV5-1 and TRBJ1-1, with D possibly being TRBD1 (6 bases). Trimming took off 4 bases at V and 0 bases at J, with 13 bases between the two ends. Germline values: CDR1 SGHRS, CDR2 YFSETQ. This CDR3 is 15 amino acids long. The CDR3 protein is CASSPGGQLNTEAFF. In nucleotides, the CDR3 is TGCGCCAGCAGCCCGGGGGGCCAGTTGAACACTGAAGCTTTCTTT.

The V gene is TRBV18, the J gene TRBJ2-7, with 7 bases aligning to TRBD1. Per the germline V gene, CDR1 is KGHSH and CDR2 is LQKENI. The CDR3 is 14 amino acids. The junction had 2 bases not matched to a gene; V was cut back by 3 bases and J by 0 bases. The chain's CDR3 is CASSPRTGSYEQYF. In nucleotides, the CDR3 is TGTGCCAGCTCACCCCGGACAGGCTCCTACGAGCAGTACTTC.

The genes are TRBV9 and TRBJ2-3, with TRBD2 matching over 10 bases. The CDR3 is made up of 15 amino acids. The junction had 2 bases not matched to a gene; V was cut back by 0 bases and J by 4 bases. Germline CDR1 SGDLS, CDR2 YYNGEE. DNA of the CDR3: TGTGCCAGCAGCGTAGTAGCGGGGGGCGCAGATACGCAGTATTTT. This codes for CASSVVAGGADTQYF.